Listed below are T cell receptor beta chains from one sample, sequenced in a study of cytomegalovirus exposure and HLA in healthy donors. Clones were sequenced by immunoSEQ multiplex PCR, and TCRdb holds only the in-frame ones, with some missing. The table lists some 150,000 clones. The specimen was PBMCs. The receptors derive from a woman in her late teens or twenties in good health and CMV-seropositive. The CDR3 runs from the conserved cysteine through the conserved F or W. The D gene is left open where the match is weak.

J | V | D | CDR3 | DNA
TRBJ2-1 | TRBV7-9 | TRBD2 | CASRPGLAGPTEQFF | TGTGCCAGCCGCCCTGGACTAGCGGGGCCTACAGAGCAGTTCTTC
TRBJ2-7 | TRBV11-3 | TRBD1 | CASSLGQGREQYF | TGTGCCAGCAGCCTCGGACAGGGTCGCGAGCAGTACTTC
TRBJ2-7 | TRBV19 | - | CASSPNNPYEQYF | TGTGCCAGTAGTCCAAACAATCCCTACGAGCAGTACTTC
TRBJ1-1 | TRBV5-1 | TRBD1 | CASSLEGQGARWDTEAFF | TGCGCCAGCAGCTTGGAGGGACAGGGGGCTCGATGGGACACTGAAGCTTTCTTT
TRBJ1-1 | TRBV5-4 | - | CASSGQRNTEAFF | TGTGCCAGCAGCGGACAGAGGAACACTGAAGCTTTCTTT
TRBJ2-1 | TRBV25-1 | TRBD1 | CASSAPHRGTNEQFF | TGTGCCAGCAGTGCTCCCCACAGGGGAACCAATGAGCAGTTCTTC
TRBJ2-7 | TRBV2 | TRBD2 | CASSPRRESYEQYF | TGTGCCAGCAGTCCGAGGCGGGAGTCCTACGAGCAGTACTTC
TRBJ2-2 | TRBV4-1 | - | CASSHPMGRPNTGELFF | TGCGCCAGCAGCCACCCCATGGGGAGACCGAACACCGGGGAGCTGTTTTTT
TRBJ2-2 | TRBV19 | TRBD2 | CASSIDTSGGYTGELFF | TGTGCCAGTAGTATAGACACTAGCGGGGGGTACACCGGGGAGCTGTTTTTT
TRBJ1-1 | TRBV5-1 | TRBD1 | CASSLTGTGMNTEAFF | TGCGCCAGCAGCTTGACCGGGACAGGGATGAACACTGAAGCTTTCTTT
TRBJ1-4 | TRBV15 | - | CATSVGGATNEKLFF | TGTGCCACCAGCGTGGGAGGGGCAACTAATGAAAAACTGTTTTTT
TRBJ1-2 | TRBV14 | - | CASSYDTRGYTF | TGTGCCAGCAGCTATGACACGCGAGGCTACACCTTC
TRBJ1-1 | TRBV4-1 | - | CASSPDSMTEAFF | TGCGCCAGCAGCCCGGACAGTATGACTGAAGCTTTCTTT
TRBJ2-7 | TRBV15 | TRBD1 | CATSSSTGYEQYF | TGTGCCACCAGCAGCTCGACAGGGTACGAGCAGTACTTC
TRBJ2-1 | TRBV6-1 | - | CASSGSVTGGIYNEQFF | TGTGCCAGCAGTGGCTCTGTAACAGGAGGGATCTACAATGAGCAGTTCTTC
TRBJ2-3 | TRBV5-1 | TRBD2 | CASKERDPSTDTQYF | TGCGCCAGCAAGGAGCGGGACCCTAGCACAGATACGCAGTATTTT
TRBJ2-3 | TRBV30 | TRBD2 | CAWSVRGLAGGGDTQYF | TGTGCCTGGAGTGTGAGGGGACTAGCGGGAGGTGGAGATACGCAGTATTTT
TRBJ1-2 | TRBV27 | TRBD1 | CASSPRRGLGYTF | TGTGCCAGCAGTCCACGCAGGGGGCTCGGCTACACCTTC
TRBJ2-1 | TRBV5-1 | - | CASSHTEGGAYEQFF | TGCGCCAGCAGCCACACTGAGGGGGGGGCCTATGAGCAGTTCTTC
TRBJ1-2 | TRBV5-1 | - | CASSRGYYGYTF | TGCGCCAGCAGCCGGGGGTACTATGGCTACACCTTC
TRBJ1-1 | TRBV5-1 | TRBD1 | CASSFVPGTGETEAFF | TGCGCCAGCAGCTTCGTACCCGGGACAGGGGAGACTGAAGCTTTCTTT
TRBJ1-2 | TRBV6-1 | - | CASSVPGGVNYGYTF | TGTGCCAGCAGTGTACCCGGCGGGGTAAACTATGGCTACACCTTC
TRBJ1-1 | TRBV29-1 | TRBD1 | CSGDRGETEAFF | TGCAGCGGGGACAGGGGTGAGACTGAAGCTTTCTTT
TRBJ1-3 | TRBV7-2 | - | CASSLGDIRSIYF | TGTGCCAGCAGCTTGGGGGACATCCGTTCCATATATTTT
TRBJ2-1 | TRBV7-3 | TRBD1 | CASSQQGFSYNEQFF | TGTGCCAGCAGCCAACAGGGGTTTTCCTACAATGAGCAGTTCTTC
TRBJ1-1 | TRBV7-2 | TRBD1 | CASSLGTGNFAEAFF | TGTGCCAGCAGCTTAGGGACAGGGAATTTTGCTGAAGCTTTCTTT
TRBJ2-7 | TRBV5-4 | TRBD1 | CASRYRDRGSHEQYF | TGTGCCAGCAGGTACCGGGACAGGGGGTCCCACGAGCAGTACTTC
TRBJ2-1 | TRBV20-1 | - | CSARPSDEQFF | TGCAGTGCTAGACCTAGCGATGAGCAGTTCTTC
TRBJ2-2 | TRBV23-1 | TRBD1 | CASSQESGQGASTANTGELFF | TGCGCCAGCAGTCAAGAATCGGGGCAGGGGGCGTCTACCGCGAACACCGGGGAGCTGTTTTTT
TRBJ1-5 | TRBV19 | - | CASNDPRQPQHF | TGTGCCAGTAACGACCCCAGGCAGCCCCAGCATTTT
TRBJ1-1 | TRBV7-9 | TRBD1 | CASSQTDRGYSDTEAFF | TGTGCCAGCAGCCAGACCGACAGGGGGTATTCTGACACTGAAGCTTTCTTT
TRBJ1-5 | TRBV4-2 | - | CASSQELQGNQPQHF | TGTGCCAGCAGCCAAGAATTGCAGGGCAATCAGCCCCAGCATTTT
TRBJ1-5 | TRBV9 | - | CASSGGGNGPQHF | TGTGCCAGCAGCGGGGGCGGGAATGGGCCCCAGCATTTT
TRBJ2-7 | TRBV4-3 | - | CASSQDTRVWEQYF | TGCGCCAGCAGCCAAGATACCCGGGTATGGGAGCAGTACTTC
TRBJ2-2 | TRBV7-9 | TRBD1 | CARQGESGVGELFF | TGTGCCAGACAGGGGGAAAGTGGTGTCGGGGAGCTGTTTTTT
TRBJ2-1 | TRBV11-2 | TRBD2 | CASSLGGGGYNEQFF | TGTGCCAGCAGCTTAGGTGGGGGGGGGTACAATGAGCAGTTCTTC
TRBJ2-7 | TRBV19 | TRBD1 | CASSIGGQGSEQYF | TGTGCCAGTAGTATAGGCGGACAGGGGAGCGAGCAGTACTTC
TRBJ1-2 | TRBV15 | TRBD1 | CATSKPGQGPHGYTF | TGTGCCACCAGCAAACCGGGACAGGGCCCCCATGGCTACACCTTC
TRBJ2-1 | TRBV6-1 | - | CASSPYLENEQFF | TGTGCCAGCAGTCCTTACCTAGAGAATGAGCAGTTCTTC
TRBJ2-5 | TRBV4-1 | - | CASSQDREQETQYF | TGCGCCAGCAGCCAAGACAGGGAACAAGAGACCCAGTACTTC
TRBJ2-1 | TRBV4-2 | TRBD1 | CASSQTTGDRGMGSYNEQFF | TGTGCCAGCAGCCAAACGACGGGGGACAGGGGGATGGGGTCCTACAATGAGCAGTTCTTC
TRBJ2-7 | TRBV27 | TRBD1 | CASSSLATGVYEQYF | TGTGCCAGCAGTTCCCTGGCGACAGGGGTCTACGAGCAGTACTTC
TRBJ2-5 | TRBV6-5 | - | CASSYSYRNQETQYF | TGTGCCAGCAGTTACTCTTACAGAAACCAAGAGACCCAGTACTTC
TRBJ2-3 | TRBV5-4 | - | CASRRPGTPDTQYF | TGTGCCAGCAGGCGTCCCGGGACACCAGATACGCAGTATTTT
TRBJ2-5 | TRBV9 | - | CASSVGAGPYQETQYF | TGTGCCAGCAGCGTAGGAGCAGGGCCGTACCAAGAGACCCAGTACTTC
TRBJ1-1 | TRBV2 | - | CASSAEVAEAFF | TGTGCCAGCAGTGCGGAGGTTGCTGAAGCTTTCTTT
TRBJ2-2 | TRBV28 | TRBD2 | CASSLTSVGTGELFF | TGTGCCAGCAGTTTAACTAGCGTAGGCACCGGGGAGCTGTTTTTT
TRBJ1-5 | TRBV19 | - | CASLDEGVVGQPQHF | TGTGCCAGCTTGGACGAAGGGGTAGTTGGTCAGCCCCAGCATTTT
TRBJ2-2 | TRBV4-1 | TRBD1 | CASSQPGQLTGELFF | TGCGCCAGCAGCCAACCGGGACAGCTGACCGGGGAGCTGTTTTTT
TRBJ1-4 | TRBV5-8 | TRBD1 | CASPLTGTEKLFF | TGTGCCAGCCCGTTGACAGGGACTGAAAAACTGTTTTTT
TRBJ2-5 | TRBV7-8 | TRBD2 | CASSVGIAGLQETQYF | TGTGCCAGCAGCGTAGGGATAGCGGGGCTACAAGAGACCCAGTACTTC
TRBJ1-5 | TRBV6-5 | TRBD1 | CASSGTGGNQPQHF | TGTGCCTCGTCTGGGACAGGGGGCAATCAGCCCCAGCATTTT
TRBJ2-3 | TRBV10-3 | TRBD2 | CAISVGTNTDTQYF | TGTGCCATCAGCGTCGGGACTAACACAGATACGCAGTATTTT
TRBJ2-1 | TRBV5-1 | TRBD2 | CASSWGVAGDNEQFF | TGCGCCAGCAGCTGGGGGGTAGCGGGGGACAATGAGCAGTTCTTC
TRBJ1-4 | TRBV4-1 | TRBD1 | CASSPITGTGDEKLFF | TGCGCCAGCAGCCCAATAACCGGGACAGGGGACGAAAAACTGTTTTTT
TRBJ1-2 | TRBV4-2 | - | CASSQDGVGARYGYTF | TGTGCCAGCAGCCAAGATGGAGTGGGGGCCCGCTATGGCTACACCTTC
TRBJ2-3 | TRBV10-3 | - | CAISGLQTQYF | TGTGCCATCAGTGGACTTCAGACGCAGTATTTT
TRBJ2-1 | TRBV5-4 | - | CASSLDREDEQFF | TGTGCCAGCAGCTTGGATAGGGAGGATGAGCAGTTCTTC
TRBJ1-1 | TRBV27 | TRBD1 | CASSSGQGGPEAFF | TGTGCCAGCAGTTCCGGACAGGGAGGACCTGAAGCTTTCTTT
TRBJ2-7 | TRBV11-1 | TRBD2 | CASSLTSGRRRMRGYEQYF | TGTGCCAGCAGCTTAACTAGCGGGAGAAGAAGGATGAGGGGCTACGAGCAGTACTTC